Shown below are 2 T cell receptor beta chains from a single sample sequenced in a study of shared clonotypes between healthy human individuals. CD45RO-negative CD8 cells positively selected for CCR7 made up the naive population, which excluded terminally differentiated effector memory CD45RA+ cells. Repertoires were generated with immunoSEQ multiplex PCR, while TCRdb's copy carries only in-frame clones and drops some. The sample yields about 2,100,000 clones, roughly 91% seen once. Specimen: naive CD8+ T cells from PBMCs. The origin of the receptors is a man between 18 and 29 years old in good health. Some clones in this sample may be carry-over from other donors' samples.

The rearrangement uses TRBV5-4 and TRBJ2-2; D might be TRBD1 (6 bases). CDR3 length equals 13 residues. Trimming stripped 2 bases from V and 6 bases from J, with 8 bases between. Germline values: CDR1 SGHNT, CDR2 YYREEE (reference sequence). The CDR3 reads CASSLQGSGELFF. CDR3 coding DNA: TGTGCCAGCAGCTTACAGGGTTCCGGGGAGCTGTTTTTT. The full variable domain, completed using reference TRBV5-4 and TRBJ2-2, is ETGVTQSPTHLIKTRGQQVTLRCSSQSGHNTVSWYQQALGQGPQFIFQYYREEENGRGNFPPRFSGLQFPNYSSELNVNALELDDSALYLCASSLQGSGELFFGEGSRLTVL.

CDR3 amino acids: CASSEPPHKNPGPRGFGYTF. The DNA for the CDR3 is TGCGCCAGCAGTGAGCCACCCCACAAAAACCCTGGCCCCAGGGGGTTTGGCTACACCTTC. The chain uses TRBV10-2 and TRBJ1-2; 7 bases align to TRBD1. CDR1 is WSHSY and CDR2 is SAAADI in the germline V gene. The CDR3 contains 20 residues. The J segment lost 7 bases and the V segment lost 2 bases, leaving 25 bases of the junction unmatched.